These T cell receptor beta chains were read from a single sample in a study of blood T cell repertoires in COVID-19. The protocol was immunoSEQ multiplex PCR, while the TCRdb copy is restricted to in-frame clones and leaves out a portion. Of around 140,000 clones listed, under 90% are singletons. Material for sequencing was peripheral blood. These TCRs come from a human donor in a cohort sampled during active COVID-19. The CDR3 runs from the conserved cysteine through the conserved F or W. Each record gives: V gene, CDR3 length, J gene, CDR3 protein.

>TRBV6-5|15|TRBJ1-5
CASSYGNRPNQPQHF
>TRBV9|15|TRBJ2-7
CASSGGTSGEYEQYF
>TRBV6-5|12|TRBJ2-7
CASSYAGVEQYF
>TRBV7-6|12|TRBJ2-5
CASSLIRETQYF
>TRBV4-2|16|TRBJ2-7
CASSQDRRGLLGAQYF
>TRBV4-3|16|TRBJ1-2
CASSQDSVFGGYGYTF
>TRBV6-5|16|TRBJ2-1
CASSYPPGLGYNEQFF
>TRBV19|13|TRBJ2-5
CASLAGAGETQYF
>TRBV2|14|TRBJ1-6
CASSVRTGGSPLHF
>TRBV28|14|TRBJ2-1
CASRTGSRVNEQFF
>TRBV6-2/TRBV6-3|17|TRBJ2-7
CASSARPTGGKTYEQYF
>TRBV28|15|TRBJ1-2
CASSTTGGPSYGYTF
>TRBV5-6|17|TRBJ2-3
CASSLMGLAGPADTQYF
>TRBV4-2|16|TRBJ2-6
CASSQNRGPGANVLTF
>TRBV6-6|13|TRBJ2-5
CASRIAAQETQYF
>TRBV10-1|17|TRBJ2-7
CASSEWGVGGRPYEQYF
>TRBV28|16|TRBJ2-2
CASSLGAAGGAGELFF
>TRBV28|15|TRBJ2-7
CASSPPGLAVYEQYF
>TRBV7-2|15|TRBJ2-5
CASSPQAGAGETQYF
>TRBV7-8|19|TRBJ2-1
CASSAETSGRAKPYNEQFF
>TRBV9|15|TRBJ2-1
CASSVREAVLSEQFF
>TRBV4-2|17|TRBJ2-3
CASSQDLLGTGVHTQYF
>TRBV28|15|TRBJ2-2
CASSLRDRGLGELFF
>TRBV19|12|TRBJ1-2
CASSMQGLSYTF
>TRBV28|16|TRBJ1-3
CASRGTGVSSGNTIYF
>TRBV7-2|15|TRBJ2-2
CASKGLAGNTGELFF
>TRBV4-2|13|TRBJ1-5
CASSQELDQPQHF
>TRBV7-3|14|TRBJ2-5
CASSRSGHRETQYF
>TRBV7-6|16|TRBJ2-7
CASSLSAQGTTYEQYF
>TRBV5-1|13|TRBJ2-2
CASSLELNGELFF
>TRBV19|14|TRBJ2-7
CASSIQGGMGEQYF
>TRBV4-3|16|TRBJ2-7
CASSLGIAGDPVEQYF
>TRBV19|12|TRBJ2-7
CASTDTNYEQYF
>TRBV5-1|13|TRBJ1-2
CASSPHDSYGYTF
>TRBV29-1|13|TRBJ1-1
CSVETGMNTEAFF
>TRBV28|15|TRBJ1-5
CATRSGGGHNQPQHF
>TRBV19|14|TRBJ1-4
CASSMPGADEKLFF